Below are 6 T cell receptor beta chains sequenced from a single sample in a study of blood T cell repertoires in COVID-19. The table came from immunoSEQ multiplex PCR; TCRdb's copy has only in-frame clones and leaves some out. This table holds 200,000 or so clones, roughly 80% found once. The sequenced sample was peripheral blood. The receptors stem from a human donor in a cohort sampled during active COVID-19.

This clone was seen repeatedly, ten times or more. This CDR3 is also generated by other DNA sequences in the sample. The chain employs TRBV28 and TRBJ1-3; D possibly corresponds to TRBD1 (6 bases). The CDR3 sequence is 14 residues long. With 2 bases removed from V and 4 bases from J, the gap between germline ends came to 9 bases. The germline V gene has CDR1 MDHEN and CDR2 SYDVKM. The CDR3 bases are TGTGCCAGCAGTTTAGGCAGGGGCGGAAACACCATATATTTT. Translated, it gives CASSLGRGGNTIYF.

In DNA, the CDR3 is TGTGCCAGCCGCCCTCGGACAGGGGTGAGCCACGAGCAGTACTTC. It yields the protein CASRPRTGVSHEQYF. V usage is TRBV27 and J usage is TRBJ2-7, with TRBD1 identical over 9 bases. The V gene's germline CDR1 is MNHEY and CDR2 SMNVEV (reference sequence). The V and J ends lost 8 bases and 5 bases, in that order; junction bases with no gene match: 13. The CDR3 consists of 15 residues.

This clone showed up just a few times. The chain recombines TRBV7-2 with TRBJ2-2; 7 nucleotides agree with TRBD1. CDR3 length: 16 amino acids. The J segment lost 0 bases and the V segment lost 4 bases, leaving 5 bases of the junction unmatched. Germline CDR1 reads SGHTA; CDR2 reads FQGNSA. The CDR3 loop reads CASSSRGLANTGELFF. The CDR3 DNA is TGTGCCAGCAGCTCGAGGGGGCTTGCGAACACCGGGGAGCTGTTTTTT.

This chain links TRBV4-2 with TRBJ2-7; D possibly corresponds to TRBD2 (6 bases). The germline gives CDR1 LGHNA, CDR2 YNFKEQ. The ends were cut back, 1 base at V and 1 base at J, with 8 bases in the middle. The CDR3 has 14 residues. The CDR3 here is CASSQGRGSYEQYF. In nucleotides, the CDR3 is TGTGCCAGCAGCCAAGGGCGGGGTTCCTACGAGCAGTACTTC.

The chain joins TRBV6-6 to TRBJ2-2, with 7 bases matching TRBD1. V shed 6 bases and J 5 bases; nucleotides not matched to a gene: 3. Germline CDR1 and CDR2: MNHNY and SVGAGI (reference sequence). CDR3 length equals 13 residues. The DNA for the CDR3 is TGTGCCAGCAGGGGACAGACTACCGGGGAGCTGTTTTTT. It translates to CASRGQTTGELFF.

In regard to this clone: Additional DNA sequences in this sample encode the identical CDR3. The V and J genes are TRBV6-5 and TRBJ2-5; TRBD1 agrees at 9 bases. CDR1 and CDR2 from the germline V gene are MNHEY and SVGAGI. This CDR3 has 14 residues. The trim removed 8 bases at V and 5 bases at J, leaving 9 bases unmatched. CDR3 sequence (DNA): TGTGCCAGCTCGCGCACAGGGGGCCGGGAGACCCAGTACTTC. This encodes CASSRTGGRETQYF.